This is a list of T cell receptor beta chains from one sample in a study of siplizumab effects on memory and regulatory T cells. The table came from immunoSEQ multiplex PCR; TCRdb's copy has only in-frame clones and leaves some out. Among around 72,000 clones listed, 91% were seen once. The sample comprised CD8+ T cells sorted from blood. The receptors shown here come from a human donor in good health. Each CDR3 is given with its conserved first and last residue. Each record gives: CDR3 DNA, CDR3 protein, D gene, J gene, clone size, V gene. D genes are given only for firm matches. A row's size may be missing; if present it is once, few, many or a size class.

DNA: TGTGCCTGGAGTCCAAGCACAGGGATCGATGAGCAGTTCTTC
CDR3: CAWSPSTGIDEQFF
D: -
J: TRBJ2-1
size: -
V: TRBV30

DNA: TGCGCCAGCAGCCTGGGACAGGGGGCCGCAAACACCATATATTTT
CDR3: CASSLGQGAANTIYF
D: TRBD1
J: TRBJ1-3
size: -
V: TRBV5-1

DNA: TGTGCCAGCAGTGAGAACGTCCTAGCCAAAAACATTCAGTACTTC
CDR3: CASSENVLAKNIQYF
D: -
J: TRBJ2-4
size: -
V: TRBV2

DNA: TGTGCCAGCAGCTTGCGGGGGGCCAGACAAGAGACCCAGTACTTC
CDR3: CASSLRGARQETQYF
D: TRBD2
J: TRBJ2-5
size: -
V: TRBV13

DNA: TGTGCCAGTAGTCCCGGGGGGGCGGGAGGTTTGTATGAGACCCAGTACTTC
CDR3: CASSPGGAGGLYETQYF
D: TRBD2
J: TRBJ2-5
size: -
V: TRBV19

DNA: TGCAGCGTTGAAGGGGGGAACACCTACGAGCAGTACTTC
CDR3: CSVEGGNTYEQYF
D: -
J: TRBJ2-7
size: -
V: TRBV29-1

DNA: TGTGCCATCAGTGTCCTAGGCACCGGGGAGCTGTTTTTT
CDR3: CAISVLGTGELFF
D: -
J: TRBJ2-2
size: -
V: TRBV10-3

DNA: TGCGCCAGCAGTGACGCGGGGGCTTCCTACGAGCAGTACTTC
CDR3: CASSDAGASYEQYF
D: -
J: TRBJ2-7
size: -
V: TRBV10-2

DNA: TGTGCCAGCAGTTTGGACCCCCTGGGGCGGGGAGTCGACTATGAGCAGTTCTTC
CDR3: CASSLDPLGRGVDYEQFF
D: -
J: TRBJ2-1
size: -
V: TRBV27

DNA: TGTGCCAGCAGCAATACTTGGGTCTCTGGGGCCAACGTCCTGACTTTC
CDR3: CASSNTWVSGANVLTF
D: -
J: TRBJ2-6
size: -
V: TRBV11-2

DNA: TGTGCCAGCAGTACGGGACAGGGATACAATGAGCAGTTCTTC
CDR3: CASSTGQGYNEQFF
D: TRBD1
J: TRBJ2-1
size: -
V: TRBV27

DNA: TGTGCCAGCAGTTCCCTAGGGGCTAGCGGGACGGTATACAATGAGCAGTTCTTC
CDR3: CASSSLGASGTVYNEQFF
D: TRBD2
J: TRBJ2-1
size: -
V: TRBV27

DNA: TGTGCCAGCAGCTCGGGGACAGGCGAGGGCGAGCAGTACTTC
CDR3: CASSSGTGEGEQYF
D: TRBD1
J: TRBJ2-7
size: -
V: TRBV7-3

DNA: TGTGCCACCAGCAGAGATCTTACAGACTATAGCAATCAGCCCCAGCATTTT
CDR3: CATSRDLTDYSNQPQHF
D: -
J: TRBJ1-5
size: few
V: TRBV15

DNA: TGTGCCAGCAGTGAGGACAGCTCCTACGAGCAGTACTTC
CDR3: CASSEDSSYEQYF
D: -
J: TRBJ2-7
size: -
V: TRBV2

DNA: TGCAGCGTTGAAGGTCTGGCCAGGCGGGGGACCTACGAGCAGTACTTC
CDR3: CSVEGLARRGTYEQYF
D: TRBD2
J: TRBJ2-7
size: once
V: TRBV29-1

DNA: TGTGCCAGCAGCTATGCCATATCCTACGAGCAGTACTTC
CDR3: CASSYAISYEQYF
D: -
J: TRBJ2-7
size: once
V: TRBV6-4

DNA: TGTGCCAGCAAGGTGGCCACTGAAGCTTTCTTT
CDR3: CASKVATEAFF
D: -
J: TRBJ1-1
size: -
V: TRBV27

DNA: TGTGCCAGCAGCCCTTCCTTGTACAATGAGCAGTTCTTC
CDR3: CASSPSLYNEQFF
D: -
J: TRBJ2-1
size: -
V: TRBV6-5

DNA: TGTGCCAGCAGCGAGCGGGACCTTTCGGGCTACGAGCAGTACTTC
CDR3: CASSERDLSGYEQYF
D: TRBD2
J: TRBJ2-7
size: -
V: TRBV9

DNA: TGTGCTAGCAGCTTAGCAGAGGGAAGGTACGAGCAGTACTTC
CDR3: CASSLAEGRYEQYF
D: -
J: TRBJ2-7
size: -
V: TRBV7-7

DNA: TGTGCCAGCAGCCAAGAAGGAGGGGGTATCTACGAGCAGTACTTC
CDR3: CASSQEGGGIYEQYF
D: -
J: TRBJ2-7
size: -
V: TRBV4-2

DNA: TGTGCCAGCAGTGAAAGAGCGGGAGTTTTATACTACGAGCAGTACTTC
CDR3: CASSERAGVLYYEQYF
D: TRBD2
J: TRBJ2-7
size: -
V: TRBV6-1

DNA: TGTGCCAGCAGCTCCGCCAGGGGTGGGGAAGAGACCCAGTACTTC
CDR3: CASSSARGGEETQYF
D: -
J: TRBJ2-5
size: -
V: TRBV7-9

DNA: TGCAGCGTTGAATCGGGATACGGACTAGCTTCCTACGAGCAGTACTTC
CDR3: CSVESGYGLASYEQYF
D: TRBD2
J: TRBJ2-7
size: once
V: TRBV29-1

DNA: TGTGCCAGCAGCTTAGGACAGGCGACTAACTATGGCTACACCTTC
CDR3: CASSLGQATNYGYTF
D: -
J: TRBJ1-2
size: -
V: TRBV11-2

DNA: TGCAGCGTTGAAGTTAGGGGCTCCTACGAGCAGTACTTC
CDR3: CSVEVRGSYEQYF
D: -
J: TRBJ2-7
size: -
V: TRBV29-1

DNA: TGTGCCAGCAGCTTAACTCGGGGGTTCGAGACCCAGTACTTC
CDR3: CASSLTRGFETQYF
D: -
J: TRBJ2-5
size: -
V: TRBV7-2

DNA: TGTGCCAGCAGCACACCTATCCGGGGACCGGGGGATGAGCAGTTCTTC
CDR3: CASSTPIRGPGDEQFF
D: -
J: TRBJ2-1
size: -
V: TRBV9

DNA: TGTGCCAGCAGCCCGAGCGTGGGTTCACCCCTCCACTTT
CDR3: CASSPSVGSPLHF
D: -
J: TRBJ1-6
size: -
V: TRBV7-6

DNA: TGTGCCAGCAGTTACGGACAGACACATTATGGCTACACCTTC
CDR3: CASSYGQTHYGYTF
D: -
J: TRBJ1-2
size: -
V: TRBV6-5

DNA: TGTGCCAGCAGCCAACCGGGACATTACTCTGGAAACACCATATATTTT
CDR3: CASSQPGHYSGNTIYF
D: -
J: TRBJ1-3
size: -
V: TRBV5-4

DNA: TGTGCCAGTCGTCAGACACAGGGGGCCTACGAGCAGTACTTC
CDR3: CASRQTQGAYEQYF
D: TRBD1
J: TRBJ2-7
size: -
V: TRBV19

DNA: TGTGCCAGCAGCGGGGGACTAGCGGGATCCTACGAGCAGTACTTC
CDR3: CASSGGLAGSYEQYF
D: TRBD2
J: TRBJ2-7
size: -
V: TRBV11-2

DNA: TGCGCCAGCAGCCAAGAGAGGATGGGCGCCCCCCCCGTTTACGAGCAGTACTTC
CDR3: CASSQERMGAPPVYEQYF
D: -
J: TRBJ2-7
size: -
V: TRBV4-1

DNA: TGTGCCAGCAGCGTAGTACCAGCGGGGTACCAAGAGACCCAGTACTTC
CDR3: CASSVVPAGYQETQYF
D: TRBD2
J: TRBJ2-5
size: -
V: TRBV9

DNA: TGTGCCAGCAGCTTTGACAGGACGGGTTATGGCTACACCTTC
CDR3: CASSFDRTGYGYTF
D: -
J: TRBJ1-2
size: -
V: TRBV5-6

DNA: TGTGCCATCAGTGAGTCTCAACTCTCTGGAAACACCATATATTTT
CDR3: CAISESQLSGNTIYF
D: -
J: TRBJ1-3
size: -
V: TRBV10-3

DNA: TGTGCCAGCACCTTGACAGGGGTGGGCACTGAAGCTTTCTTT
CDR3: CASTLTGVGTEAFF
D: TRBD1
J: TRBJ1-1
size: once
V: TRBV27

DNA: TGCAGCGTCGGACAGAGCTCCTACAATGAGCAGTTCTTC
CDR3: CSVGQSSYNEQFF
D: -
J: TRBJ2-1
size: -
V: TRBV29-1

DNA: TGTGCCAGCAGCTTAGGTTACACCGACAAGATGAACACTGAAGCTTTCTTT
CDR3: CASSLGYTDKMNTEAFF
D: -
J: TRBJ1-1
size: -
V: TRBV11-2

DNA: TGTGCCAGCAGCCCGGGACACTATGGCTACACCTTC
CDR3: CASSPGHYGYTF
D: -
J: TRBJ1-2
size: -
V: TRBV5-6

DNA: TGTGCCAGCTCGCAACCACAGGGTCACACCGGGGAGCTGTTTTTT
CDR3: CASSQPQGHTGELFF
D: -
J: TRBJ2-2
size: -
V: TRBV18

DNA: TGTGCCAGCAGCCAAGAACGGGGGTTAGCCAAAAACATTCAGTACTTC
CDR3: CASSQERGLAKNIQYF
D: -
J: TRBJ2-4
size: -
V: TRBV4-2

DNA: TGTGCCAGCAGTTTAACAGGGACCGGGGAGCTGTTTTTT
CDR3: CASSLTGTGELFF
D: -
J: TRBJ2-2
size: -
V: TRBV27

DNA: TGTGCCAGCAGTTACACAGGGGGAGGCGACGAGCAGTACTTC
CDR3: CASSYTGGGDEQYF
D: TRBD1
J: TRBJ2-7
size: -
V: TRBV6-5

DNA: TGTGCCAGCAGCTTGGAGCCAATTAGCGGGGGCTGGAACACCGGGGAGCTGTTTTTT
CDR3: CASSLEPISGGWNTGELFF
D: TRBD2
J: TRBJ2-2
size: -
V: TRBV7-9

DNA: TGTGCCAGCTCACCACGCTCAACTACAGGGAGCTCCTACGAGCAGTACTTC
CDR3: CASSPRSTTGSSYEQYF
D: -
J: TRBJ2-7
size: -
V: TRBV18

DNA: TGTGCCAGCAGCTTTGAACGGGGACCAGATACGCAGTATTTT
CDR3: CASSFERGPDTQYF
D: -
J: TRBJ2-3
size: -
V: TRBV7-2

DNA: TGCGCCAGCATGGATAGCGGATTCACAGATACGCAGTATTTT
CDR3: CASMDSGFTDTQYF
D: -
J: TRBJ2-3
size: -
V: TRBV5-1

DNA: TGTGCCACCAGCGCATACCGATCAGGGAATGAGCAGTTCTTC
CDR3: CATSAYRSGNEQFF
D: -
J: TRBJ2-1
size: -
V: TRBV15

DNA: TGTGCCAGCAGTGATCGACAGATGAACACTGAAGCTTTCTTT
CDR3: CASSDRQMNTEAFF
D: -
J: TRBJ1-1
size: -
V: TRBV6-1

DNA: TGCGCCAGCAGCCAAGTTTTCCAAACCGGGACACTATATAGCAATCAGCCCCAGCATTTT
CDR3: CASSQVFQTGTLYSNQPQHF
D: -
J: TRBJ1-5
size: -
V: TRBV4-1